The 29 T cell receptor beta chains reported below all come from one sample, sequenced in a study of chemoradiotherapy in HPV16-positive cancers. TCRdb's copy holds only in-frame clones and misses some; the assay was immunoSEQ multiplex PCR. The sample yields some 12,000 clones, about two thirds seen once. This material was acquired from a patient who underwent chemoradiotherapy. The receptors here all came from a human donor with HPV-associated anogenital cancer.

The chain links TRBV5-6 to TRBJ2-7; a weak D match, TRBD2 (6 bases). The ends were cut back, 4 bases at V and 6 bases at J, with 20 bases in the middle. CDR1 is SGHDT and CDR2 is YYEEEE in the germline V gene. The CDR3 loop spans 15 amino acids. The CDR3 protein is CASSLRGSTAGEQYF. Here the CDR3 DNA reads TGTGCCAGCAGCCTACGGGGGAGTACCGCTGGCGAGCAGTACTTC.

This chain links TRBV6-1 with TRBJ1-2; TRBD1 matches at 7 bases. The germline V gene encodes CDR1 MNHNS and CDR2 SASEGT. The length of the CDR3 is 14 residues. Trimming took 6 bases from V and 7 from J; bases not matched to a gene: 11. Here the CDR3 reads CASRIPGQSVGYTF. The CDR3 DNA sequence: TGTGCCAGCAGGATACCGGGACAGAGCGTTGGCTACACCTTC.

The V and J genes are TRBV5-6 and TRBJ1-2; D not certain. The length of the CDR3 is 13 residues. Trimming pared 1 base from V and 8 bases from J, leaving 12 bases between. Germline CDR1 reads SGHDT; CDR2 reads YYEEEE. The CDR3 here is CASSLNRRVGYTF. The CDR3 bases are TGTGCCAGCAGCTTGAACCGCCGCGTGGGCTACACCTTC.

Only a few counts were recorded for this clone. The genes are TRBV7-2 and TRBJ1-3, with unresolved D. The CDR3 extends over 16 amino acids. In germline, CDR1 is SGHTA, CDR2 FQGNSA. V lost 0 bases to trimming and J lost 0 bases, with 9 bases between them. In DNA form, the CDR3 reads TGTGCCAGCAGCTTAGCGCGTAAACCCTCTGGAAACACCATATATTTT. Translated, it gives CASSLARKPSGNTIYF.

The V and J genes are TRBV19 and TRBJ2-7; D perhaps matches TRBD1 (6 bases). CDR3 length: 14 residues. Germline V gene lookup returns CDR1 LNHDA and CDR2 SQIVND (reference sequence). Trimming removed 5 bases from V and 2 bases from J, with 13 bases in between. The CDR3 bases are TGTGCCAGTAGTGCAGACAGGACAGCCTACGAGCAGTACTTC. Its protein is CASSADRTAYEQYF.

This clone was found a few times. The chain links TRBV6-1 to TRBJ2-6; D is unresolved. The CDR3 contains 15 residues. Germline-derived CDR1 and CDR2 are MNHNS and SASEGT. The V and J ends lost 4 bases and 2 bases respectively, with 9 bases between them. The CDR3 DNA reads as TGTGCCAGCAGTGGAGAGGATGCTGGGGCCAACGTCCTGACTTTC. This gives the protein CASSGEDAGANVLTF.

The V call is TRBV4-1, the J call TRBJ2-4, with D possibly TRBD1 on 6 matching bases. This CDR3 contains 14 residues. The V end lost 2 bases, the J end lost 3 bases, and 8 bases lay between the germline ends. CDR1 is MGHRA, CDR2 YSYEKL, per germline. The CDR3 protein is CASSQPGHKNIQYF. The CDR3 DNA sequence: TGCGCCAGCAGCCAACCGGGACACAAAAACATTCAGTACTTC.

The chain uses TRBV7-7 and TRBJ1-1; tentatively, D is TRBD1 (5 bases). V lost 2 bases, J lost 4 bases, and 26 bases lay in between. The V gene's germline CDR1 is SSHAT and CDR2 FNYEAQ (reference sequence). CDR3 length equals 19 residues. CDR3 residues: CASSLRSLWDRYFGTEAFF. The CDR3 DNA sequence: TGTGCCAGCAGCTTAAGGTCTCTTTGGGACCGGTATTTCGGCACTGAAGCTTTCTTT.

The chain carries TRBV29-1 and TRBJ1-2, with D uncertain. V was pared by 7 bases and J by 8 bases, with 14 bases between. CDR1 is SQVTM, CDR2 ANQGSEA, per germline. The CDR3 is made up of 11 amino acids. The CDR3 bases are TGCAGCGCCACTTCTTTTAAGGGCTACACCTTC. Translated, it gives CSATSFKGYTF. Full variable domain (outside the CDR3, taken from reference TRBV29-1 and TRBJ1-2): SAVISQKPSRDICQRGTSLTIQCQVDSQVTMMFWYRQQPGQSLTLIATANQGSEATYESGFVIDKFPISRPNLTFSTLTVSNMSPEDSSIYLCSATSFKGYTFGSGTRLTVV.

This clone was found once. The chain is built from TRBV6-1 and TRBJ1-5, with 9 positions matching TRBD1. Germline trimming cut 6 bases from V and 1 base from J; bases unmatched to any gene: 4. CDR1 and CDR2 from the germline V gene are MNHNS and SASEGT. CDR3 length: 15 amino acids. The CDR3 sequence is CASRPGQGSNQPQHF. DNA for the CDR3: TGTGCCAGCAGACCGGGACAGGGAAGCAATCAGCCCCAGCATTTT.

This clone was picked up one time. This sequence joins TRBV7-8 and TRBJ2-3; no reliable D call. CDR3 length: 13 amino acids. Germline V CDR1 and CDR2: SGHVS, FQNEAQ. Trimming took off 5 bases at V and 3 bases at J, with 9 bases between the two ends. CDR3 residues: CASSVGRTDTQYF. The CDR3 region has the DNA TGTGCCAGCAGCGTCGGACGGACAGATACGCAGTATTTT.

This clone was seen more than once but under ten times. V is TRBV9 and J is TRBJ1-1; 8 nucleotides agree with TRBD1. This CDR3 spans 15 amino acids. Germline-derived CDR1 and CDR2 are SGDLS and YYNGEE. The ends lost 4 bases at V and 0 bases at J; junction bases unmatched: 5. As DNA, the CDR3 is TGTGCCAGCAGCACAGGGGGAGTTATGAACACTGAAGCTTTCTTT. Translated: CASSTGGVMNTEAFF.

The CDR3 loop reads CASSMVGDPYGYTF. DNA of the CDR3: TGTGCCAGTAGTATGGTTGGGGACCCTTATGGCTACACCTTC. V and J are TRBV19 and TRBJ1-2; possible D gene TRBD1, 5 bases. V was shortened by 3 bases and J by 5 bases, with 13 bases between the two germline ends. Germline-derived CDR1 and CDR2 are LNHDA and SQIVND (reference sequence). This CDR3 region has 14 residues.

This clone was seen once. This chain joins TRBV28 and TRBJ2-6; 10 bases agree with TRBD1. The V segment lost 3 bases and the J segment 1 base; nucleotides outside the gene matches: 3. Germline CDR1 MDHEN, CDR2 SYDVKM. The CDR3 contains 17 residues. The DNA for the CDR3 is TGTGCCAGCAGTTTGGGGGACAGGGGTTCTGGGGCCAACGTCCTGACTTTC. Its translation: CASSLGDRGSGANVLTF.

The chain recombines TRBV23-1 with TRBJ1-5, with TRBD1 as a possible D gene (5 bases). TRBV23-1 is annotated as an ORF whose role is uncertain. There are 17 residues in the CDR3. Trimming shortened V by 1 base and J by 8 bases, and 21 bases separated the two germline ends. CDR3 nucleotide sequence: TGCGCCAGCAGTCAATGGGGACGGCAGGGACGGTGGGAGCCCCAGCATTTT. It is translated as CASSQWGRQGRWEPQHF.

J is TRBJ2-1 and V is TRBV9; 11 bases map to TRBD1. The V and J ends lost 0 bases and 6 bases, in that order; junction bases with no gene match: 2. The CDR3 loop spans 15 amino acids. The germline gives CDR1 SGDLS, CDR2 YYNGEE. As DNA, the CDR3 is TGTGCCAGCAGCGTAGAGGGACAGGGGGGCAATGAGCAGTTCTTC. It encodes CASSVEGQGGNEQFF.

This sequence joins TRBV19 and TRBJ1-1; D not resolved. The germline V gene encodes CDR1 LNHDA and CDR2 SQIVND (reference sequence). The V end lost 4 bases, the J end lost 4 bases, and 7 bases lay between the germline ends. CDR3 size: 12 residues. The CDR3: CASSTPGTEAFF. CDR3 in DNA: TGTGCCAGTAGTACGCCAGGCACTGAAGCTTTCTTT.

This chain joins TRBV25-1 and TRBJ2-1, with D uncertain. This CDR3 contains 10 residues. Germline V lookup: CDR1 MGHDK, CDR2 SYGVNS. Trimming removed 6 bases from V and 7 bases from J, with 4 bases in between. The CDR3 DNA follows: TGTGCCAGCAGCTTAAATGAGCAGTTCTTC. Its protein is CASSLNEQFF. The full variable domain, its missing parts supplied by reference TRBV25-1 and TRBJ2-1, is EADIYQTPRYLVIGTGKKITLECSQTMGHDKMYWYQQDPGMELHLIHYSYGVNSTEKGDLSSESTVSRIRTEHFPLTLESARPSHTSQYLCASSLNEQFFGPGTRLTVL.

J is TRBJ2-6 and V is TRBV7-2; no reliable D call. V was pared by 0 bases and J by 1 base, with 7 bases between. This CDR3 spans 16 amino acids. Germline V CDR1 and CDR2: SGHTA, FQGNSA. CDR3 DNA: TGTGCCAGCAGCTTAGCAGGCTTATCTGGGGCCAACGTCCTGACTTTC. Translation: CASSLAGLSGANVLTF.

J is TRBJ2-1 and V is TRBV19; the D is unclear. The CDR3 is made up of 12 amino acids. V was trimmed by 5 bases and J by 8 bases, leaving 10 bases between them. Germline V lookup: CDR1 LNHDA, CDR2 SQIVND (reference sequence). CDR3 in DNA: TGTGCCAGTAGTCTCGGACCGGATGAGCAGTTCTTC. As protein: CASSLGPDEQFF.

The chain recombines TRBV6-1 with TRBJ2-3, with 9 bases identical to TRBD2. The CDR3 is 15 residues long. Germline V lookup: CDR1 MNHNS, CDR2 SASEGT. The V segment lost 0 bases and the J segment 4 bases; nucleotides outside the gene matches: 2. CDR3 bases: TGTGCCAGCAGTGAAGCCGCGGGAGGGGCAGATACGCAGTATTTT. This encodes CASSEAAGGADTQYF.

The chain joins TRBV28 to TRBJ2-5; 7 bases match TRBD2. Germline CDR1 reads MDHEN; CDR2 reads SYDVKM. The CDR3 runs to 14 residues. V trimming: 6 bases; J trimming: 1 base; junction bases outside the gene matches: 5. The CDR3 DNA reads TGTGCCAGCAGCGAGGCGGGGGTCCAAGAGACCCAGTACTTC. This gives the protein CASSEAGVQETQYF.

The rearrangement joins TRBV18 to TRBJ2-7; no reliable D call. V gave up 3 bases and J gave up 5 bases, with 11 bases separating them. The CDR3 spans 13 residues. In germline, CDR1 is KGHSH, CDR2 LQKENI. This CDR3 reads CASSPGSAHEQYF. In DNA form, the CDR3 reads TGTGCCAGCTCACCCGGGTCTGCACACGAGCAGTACTTC.

The J gene is TRBJ2-3, the V gene TRBV7-8; no firm D call. Trimming pared 1 base from V and 2 bases from J, leaving 13 bases between. The CDR3 spans 16 residues. CDR1 and CDR2 from the germline V gene are SGHVS and FQNEAQ. The CDR3 loop is CASSLEGSHATDTQYF. DNA for the CDR3: TGTGCCAGCAGCTTAGAGGGTAGCCACGCCACAGATACGCAGTATTTT.

The rearrangement uses TRBV28 and TRBJ2-2; 7 positions match TRBD1. Trimming at V came to 2 bases and at J to 4 bases, leaving 4 bases not matched to a gene. The CDR3 consists of 15 residues. The germline gives CDR1 MDHEN, CDR2 SYDVKM. The CDR3 bases are TGTGCCAGCAGTTTAAGGGGGCATTTCACCGGGGAGCTGTTTTTT. Translated, it gives CASSLRGHFTGELFF.

This clone was detected once. This chain connects TRBV11-1 to TRBJ1-2; the D is unclear. Deletions cut 1 base from V and 6 bases from J, with 9 bases between. The V gene's germline CDR1 is SGHAT and CDR2 FQDESV (reference sequence). The CDR3 consists of 13 residues. CDR3 residues: CASSLGRVDGYTF. The CDR3 coding sequence is TGTGCCAGCAGCTTAGGCAGAGTTGATGGCTACACCTTC.

This chain connects TRBV14 to TRBJ2-7; D unresolved. The V gene's germline CDR1 is SGHDN and CDR2 FVKESK. The V gene lost 5 bases and the J gene lost 3 bases, with 11 bases spanning the gap. The CDR3 spans 13 residues. The CDR3 bases are TGTGCCAGCAGCGCCTCCCACGGCTACGAGCAGTACTTC. Translation gives CASSASHGYEQYF.

This chain's CDR3 is CASSLVRTGAGELFF. CDR3 coding DNA: TGCGCCAGCAGCTTGGTCAGGACAGGGGCCGGGGAGCTGTTTTTT. The chain employs TRBV5-1 and TRBJ2-2, with 9 bases matching TRBD1. V lost 0 bases, J lost 6 bases, and 3 bases stayed unmatched. Germline V gene sequence: CDR1 SGHRS, CDR2 YFSETQ. CDR3 length: 15 residues.

The CDR3 nucleotides are TGTGCCAGCAGTACCGGGACAGGAAACACCATATATTTT. This codes for CASSTGTGNTIYF. J is TRBJ1-3 and V is TRBV28; tentatively, D is TRBD1 (6 bases). V lost 5 bases to trimming and J lost 4 bases, with 9 bases between them. The germline CDR1 and CDR2 sequences are MDHEN and SYDVKM. The CDR3 is made up of 13 amino acids.